This T cell receptor beta chain originates from a study of graft-versus-host responses after intestinal transplantation. This clone was observed a few times. Study-wide points: Circulating GvH clones peaking coincided with falling HvG clones soon after transplant. Among recipient marrow samples, GvH clones were found; some appeared first in ileum or blood. Patients who carried graft-donor T cell macrochimerism also had high graft-versus-host to host-versus-graft clonal ratios in their allografts.

The data were produced by immunoSEQ multiplex PCR, yet TCRdb's version contains in-frame clones alone and is incomplete. The repertoire consists of thousands of clones, with approximately 29% occurring once and the leading ten covering approximately 6.2%. The responders that had proliferated, CFSE-low CD3+CD4+ and CD3+CD8+ cells, were sorted after the reaction. This TCR was recovered from a human patient who received an intestinal transplant. The material was alloreactive CD4+ T cells from a mixed lymphocyte reaction culture, obtained before intestinal transplant. Subset noted: CFSE-low proliferating T cells sorted from roughly 6-day pre-transplant mixed lymphocyte reaction (GvH or HvG direction).

CDR3 loop: CASGLDINQPQHF. The CDR3 DNA sequence: TGTGCTAGTGGTTTGGACATCAATCAGCCCCAGCATTTT. The gene calls are TRBV12-5 and TRBJ1-5, with D uncertain. V was shortened by 1 base and J by 3 bases, with 4 bases between the two germline ends. The CDR3 is 13 residues long. Germline CDR1 and CDR2: LGHNT and FRNRAP.